This TCR beta chain was observed in a study of T cells in women clearing cervical HPV infection. Study as a whole: Cases were women with histologically confirmed HPV16-related CIN3 or worse, including a couple of invasive cancers.

As for this clone: No antigen is known for it. At one end the junction does not follow the germline gene, possibly because of a read error. The CDR3 end falls 3 residues outside the read, so it is completed with the germline J gene.

Sequencing used immunoSEQ multiplex PCR; TCRdb keeps in-frame clones, though not all of them. In all, the sample yields around 20,000 clones. Notes on the study in general: TRBV6-7 relative abundance averaged 0.11% in cases and less than 0.2% in controls. CIN3+ cases had significantly higher TCR richness than controls; evenness did not differ.

Germline loops: CDR1 LGHNA, CDR2 YNFKEQ. This CDR3 has 15 residues. The chain carries TRBV4-2 and TRBJ1-1; TRBD1 is a possible D gene (6 bases). This receptor was taken from a woman between 18 and 70 years old with a cervical HPV16 infection that either progressed to CIN3+ or cleared (not recorded which). The specimen sequenced was blood buffy coat. The CDR3: CASSQGWGLGTEAFF. CDR3 bases read: TGCGCCAGCAGCCAGGGTTGGGGGCTGGGCACTGAA.